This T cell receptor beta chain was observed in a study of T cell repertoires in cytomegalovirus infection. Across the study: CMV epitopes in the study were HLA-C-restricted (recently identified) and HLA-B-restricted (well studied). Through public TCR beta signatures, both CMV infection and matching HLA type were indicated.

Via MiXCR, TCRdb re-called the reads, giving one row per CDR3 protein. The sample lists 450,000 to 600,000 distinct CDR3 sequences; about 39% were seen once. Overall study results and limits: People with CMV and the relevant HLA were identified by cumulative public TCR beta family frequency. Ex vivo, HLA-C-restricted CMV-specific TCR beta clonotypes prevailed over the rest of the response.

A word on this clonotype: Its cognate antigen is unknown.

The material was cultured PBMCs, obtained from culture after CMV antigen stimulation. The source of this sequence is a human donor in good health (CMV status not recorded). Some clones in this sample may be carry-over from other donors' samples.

In nucleotides, the CDR3 is TGCAGTGCTAGTACGGGGCAGGGGGCCTACGAGCAGTACTTC. Encoded protein: CSASTGQGAYEQYF. The chain combines TRBV20-1 with TRBJ2-7, with 7 bases aligning to TRBD1. The CDR3 contains 14 residues. Germline CDR1 DFQATT, CDR2 SNEGSKA (reference sequence). V dropped 3 bases and J dropped 2; count of bases not matched to a gene: 7.